This paragraph reports one T cell receptor beta chain. It has no known antigen specificity. Per-base quality was not reported, and no clone a single base away is much larger than it. This sample stems from a study of cytomegalovirus exposure and HLA in healthy donors (dated by TCRdb to the late 2010s). Regarding the research as a whole: An earlier analysis of several hundred of the donors reported about 290 Gb of sequence data and roughly 100 million unique TCR beta sequences from about 180 million T cells. High-throughput TCR immunosequencing, statistical association of individual TCRs with disease status, and machine learning were combined to predict cytomegalovirus infection status. Donor age, sex, ethnicity and CMV serostatus were compiled alongside the repertoire data. Every discovery cohort repertoire had been produced on one sequencing platform. The number of typed donors differed by locus: 629-630 for A, B, C, DRB1 and DQB1; some 540 for DQA1; around 580 for DPA1; and around 490 for DPB1. The study aimed to test whether cataloging public T cell receptors could reveal signatures of past pathogen exposure. Of the 350 to 450 genotyped donors, approximately 83% fell in the genetic ancestry cluster associated with self-reported Caucasian donors. A later genetic analysis used genome-wide SNP genotypes for about three fifths of the 666 donors, treating that subset as a discovery cohort. HLA typing covered class I and class II loci at four-digit resolution. In an earlier analysis of more than 550 of the donors, high-throughput TCR beta sequencing was used to judge whether each TCR beta V gene segment behaved as functional or pseudogenic. Along with the approximately 700-subject first cohort, a separate validation cohort of around 110 different subjects was used. A later analysis re-analyzed previously published TCR beta repertoires from 600 to 850 donors and added high-resolution HLA genotyping to study TCR occurrence patterns. Roughly 290 gigabases of sequencing data and 70 million to 100 million unique TCR sequences made up an early release that covered fewer than 650 HLA-typed donors. In the later analysis, no new phenotypic data were used to find candidate immune exposures; instead, reliance was placed on TCR beta sequences and their occurrence across donors. On average, 235,054 unique TCR beta nucleotide sequences were sequenced per donor among some 420 genotyped donors of the cohort, with 15% to 20% of those sequences being non-productive. Four or five DR-DQ haplotypes were handled as single units for association and clustering, since linkage in the cohort was strong. The study profiled the T cell repertoires of more than 500 subjects by immunosequencing and related them to cytomegalovirus serostatus. Study-wide conclusions, independent of this receptor: In an earlier analysis of more than 450 of the donors, most TCR beta V segments were observed in productive rearrangements about 87% or about 30% of the time, broadly matching IMGT annotations. In a later genetic analysis, a missense DCLRE1C variant was associated with V-gene and J-gene trimming of TCR beta chains, and the association was replicated in an independent cohort. According to a later analysis, TCR association rates differed among HLA loci, with DRB1 alleles showing the most associated TCRs and HLA-C alleles showing the fewest. In both the original and validation cohorts, the classifier was reported to diagnose cytomegalovirus status with high specificity and sensitivity. A later genetic analysis reported fewer N-insertions in productive TCRs among donors in an Asian-associated ancestry cluster than the approximately 700-donor mean. Most TCR sequences were observed very rarely across donors, whereas some public TCRs were present in many individuals. In a later analysis, HLA-associated TCR beta chains were found to be more clonally expanded and to have lower generation probabilities than equally common non-associated chains. Specific HLA alleles were associated with 15,000 to 20,000 TCR beta sequences at a false discovery rate of 0.05 in a later analysis. A further reported finding was that TCR beta sequences accurately predicted the HLA-A and HLA-B alleles for most subjects in the first cohort. Strong co-occurrence of HLA alleles, especially DR and DQ, made assigning TCR associations to individual alleles difficult. Because counts were too low, 15 to 20 rarely observed V segments, including chromosome 9 orphons, were excluded from the earlier analysis of under 650 of the donors. For the cohort, immune exposure information was limited to CMV serostatus. A later analysis found that most CMV-associated TCR beta chains appeared HLA-restricted, with HLA associations seemingly driven largely by CMV exposure. The 87-base-pair reads could not distinguish some IMGT-functional V segments, including TRBV6-2 and TRBV6-3, so those segments were excluded. The authors suggested that the approach could potentially be extended to other disease states and immunological phenotypes. A group of highly shared sequence variants was considered likely to be a technical artifact of the sequencing pipeline. In vitro tests confirmed that a few of the cytomegalovirus-associated TCR beta chains recognize cytomegalovirus antigens. Because HLA typing was missing for some donors at each locus, association tests included only the typed subset. The study listed 150 to 200 TCR beta chains as associated with cytomegalovirus. Correlated functional status among segregating V segments might reflect linkage disequilibrium, but an unknown experimental factor could not be ruled out. The cohort was sequenced for TCR beta chains only, and without alpha or paired-chain data the features that could be detected were limited. In a later analysis, several top co-occurrence clusters were reported to appear linked to parvovirus B19, influenza, CMV and Epstein-Barr virus. Presence/absence analyses assumed roughly uniform sequencing depth across donors, an assumption that may not hold.

The cohort comprised fewer than 700 healthy bone marrow donors. At the time of sampling, every cohort member was nominally healthy, though immune exposures that went unrecorded were likely present. The donor tested CMV seronegative and was one of the 352 seronegative cohort members. Every donor gave a peripheral blood sample, and the peripheral blood mononuclear cells from that sample were used for TCR beta sequencing. The Qiagen DNeasy Blood Extraction Kit was used to extract genomic DNA from the blood cell samples. V was cut back by 5 bases and J by 5 bases, leaving a gap of 12 bases between them. The CDR3 starts with the cysteine, ends with the phenylalanine, and has 13 residues. Just CDR3 DNA is preserved here, 39 bases in frame from base 1. As encoded in the germline V gene, CDR1 is SGHTA while CDR2 is FQGNSA. Library prep was done by the immunoSEQ multiplex PCR assay. For the multiplex PCR, a mixture combining 60 forward primers for TCR Vbeta segments and 13 reverse primers for TCR Jbeta segments was used. A multiplex PCR assay on genomic DNA amplified the CDR3 region of rearranged TCR beta genes. The Illumina HiSeq System was used to sequence the amplified TCR beta libraries as 87-base-pair reads. The source study handled its data this way. A later analysis counted about 80 million unique TCR beta chains across the 650 to 800 repertoires, and around 12 million of these chains were shared by at least two donors. Raw reads were error-corrected and collapsed into unique sequences by a nearest-neighbor algorithm in which closely related sequences were merged to remove PCR and sequencing errors. V, D and J gene segments were assigned by aligning CDR3 sequences to IMGT reference sequences. For a sequence to be retained, a match of at least six nucleotides was required to both a V gene segment and a J gene segment. Rearrangements were called productive when the CDR3 lacked stop codons and stayed in frame with V and J; all others were non-productive. Following IMGT convention, CDR3 was defined as the stretch from the second conserved V-encoded cysteine to the conserved J-encoded phenylalanine. The earlier analysis of around 640 of the donors excluded sequences that lacked an unambiguous match to a single V gene segment. In an earlier analysis of a few hundred of the donors, V segments were called functional above 56.7% productive rearrangements and were called segregating when the between-donor standard deviation exceeded 5%. A statistical classification framework was built for diagnosing cytomegalovirus status from the catalog of TCR beta chain sequences. In a later analysis, TCR nucleotide sequences were compared against IMGT/GENE-DB human TR gene sequences so that V and J genes could be assigned. Using the TCRdist pipeline, a later analysis assigned CDR3 sequences along with most-parsimonious VDJ recombination scenarios. In a later analysis, every TCR beta chain was defined by the combination of its CDR3 amino acid sequence and its V-gene family, and reads without a unique V-gene family were dropped. In a later analysis, several hundred highly shared, low-generation-probability nucleotide sequences were removed to address suspected cross-contamination and a sequencing artifact. In a later analysis, a clonal expansion index for each public chain was calculated from normalized within-repertoire ranks of inferred template counts. Generation probabilities in a later analysis came from a VDJ recombination model fitted to out-of-frame rearrangements, and those results were checked against IGoR. A later analysis scored TCR-TCR, TCR-HLA and TCR-CMV co-occurrence with hypergeometric tests, applying a repertoire-size bias correction to TCR pairs. In a later analysis, false discovery rates were estimated by permuting HLA or CMV assignments 20 times. In a later analysis, co-occurring TCRs were grouped using DBSCAN, and TCRdist sequence similarity was added for clustering within HLA-allele-positive subsets. Repertoires with fewer than 30,000 or more than 120,000 public chains, plus five repertoires with anomalous nucleotide sharing, were excluded from co-occurrence clustering. As stored in TCRdb, this immuneACCESS dataset retains in-frame rearrangements with V and J assigned. A fraction of the clones does not appear; measured against another copy, unresolved V genes explain less than half of the discrepancy, and the remainder lacks a known reason. The DNA gave D and trimming, while V, J and clone size come from that table. This sample holds around 300,000 clones; roughly 70% were observed only once. Approximately 2.1% of the sample rests with the top ten.

The sequence joins TRBV7-2 to TRBJ2-5, with TRBD2 tentatively as D gene (6 bases match). Sequenced input: PBMCs. This receptor was taken from a female donor in good health and CMV-seronegative. The CDR3 region reads CASSPLAVETQYF. The nucleotide sequence is TGTGCCAGCAGCCCACTAGCTGTGGAGACCCAGTACTTC. Extended through the reference TRBV7-2 and TRBJ2-5 proteins, this CDR3 yields the full variable domain: GAGVSQSPSNKVTEKGKDVELRCDPISGHTALYWYRQSLGQGLEFLIYFQGNSAPDKSGLPSDRFSAERTGGSVSTLTIQRTQQEDSAVYLCASSPLAVETQYFGPGTRLLVL.